This T cell receptor (beta chain) was captured in a study of CD8+ T cells in alopecia areata. About the study: Among treated patients, oral tofacitinib was administered at 5 to 10 mg twice daily.

Treatment here: oral pan-JAK inhibitor, 5-10 mg twice daily. General study findings and limits: Many expanded lesional clones persisted in scalp and blood during tofacitinib treatment.

V lost 0 bases and J lost 6, with 13 bases in between. Germline-derived CDR1 and CDR2 are SGHNT and YYREEE (reference sequence). CDR3 length equals 15 residues. cDNA serving as the sequencing template came from extracted, reverse transcribed RNA. The protocol was immunoSEQ multiplex PCR, while the TCRdb copy is restricted to in-frame clones and leaves out a portion. The sample comprises tens of thousands of clones, around 42% of which are singletons, and roughly 22% rests with the top ten. Details on this clone: Antigen: not known.

The J gene is TRBJ2-1, the V gene TRBV5-4; no firm D call. The sequencing used CD8+ T cells sorted from blood, collected between weeks 36 and 40, from a patient treated with tofacitinib. The receptor comes from a human donor with alopecia areata. The chain's CDR3 is CASSLVIDHPNEQFF. The DNA of the CDR3 is TGTGCCAGCAGCTTGGTGATAGATCACCCCAATGAGCAGTTCTTC.